The present entry profiles one T cell receptor beta chain with its context. Germline CDR1 and CDR2: MNHEY and SMNVEV (reference sequence). The V segment lost 3 bases and the J segment 4 bases; nucleotides outside the gene matches: 8. CDR3 length: 16 amino acids. This entry comes from a study of blood T cell repertoires in COVID-19. Study-level information: Specimens from acute and convalescent COVID-19 originated in the United States, Italy and Spain.

Authors' processing steps: By means of reference gene primer amplification, nucleated cell counts were estimated. The data were produced by immunoSEQ multiplex PCR, yet TCRdb's version contains in-frame clones alone and is incomplete. V and J calls and clone size are copied from that table; D and trimming were computed from the DNA. The sample includes fewer than 250,000 clones, about 87% seen only once; the top ten take roughly 3%. The TCR originated in a man between 60 and 70 years old with acute or convalescent COVID-19. The sample taken for sequencing was peripheral blood. This chain links TRBV27 with TRBJ2-2; 7 bases agree with TRBD1. The CDR3 DNA follows: TGTGCCAGCAGTTTTTATCCGCGGACAGGCACCGGGGAGCTGTTTTTT. Its protein product is CASSFYPRTGTGELFF.